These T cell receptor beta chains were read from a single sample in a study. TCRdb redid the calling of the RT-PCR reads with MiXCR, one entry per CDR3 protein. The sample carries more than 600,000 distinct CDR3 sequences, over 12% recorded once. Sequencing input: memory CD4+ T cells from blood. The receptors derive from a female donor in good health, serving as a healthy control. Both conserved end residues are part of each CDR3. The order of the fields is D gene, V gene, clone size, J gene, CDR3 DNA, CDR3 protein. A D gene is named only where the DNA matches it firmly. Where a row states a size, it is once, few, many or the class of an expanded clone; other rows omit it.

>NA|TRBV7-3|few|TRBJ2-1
TGTGCCAGCAGCTTACCGGAAAACCCTAGTGAGCAGTTCTTC
CASSLPENPSEQFF
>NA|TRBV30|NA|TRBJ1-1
TGTGCCTGGAGTGTATTCGGGGGCGGAGGGACTGAAGCTTTCTTT
CAWSVFGGGGTEAFF
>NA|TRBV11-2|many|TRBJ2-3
TGTGCCAGCAGCTTCGGGCGTGGCACAGATACGCAGTATTTT
CASSFGRGTDTQYF
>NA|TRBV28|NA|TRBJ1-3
TGTGCCAGCACCCACGGAAACACCATATATTTT
CASTHGNTIYF
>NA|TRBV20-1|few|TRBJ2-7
TGCAGTGCTGCGGACACAAGCTCCTACGAGCAGTACTTC
CSAADTSSYEQYF
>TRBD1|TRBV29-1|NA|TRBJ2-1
TGCAGCGTTGCGGGGGACAGGAACTACAATGAGCAGTTCTTC
CSVAGDRNYNEQFF
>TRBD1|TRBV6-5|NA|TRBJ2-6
TGTGCCAGCAGTTGGACAGGGGCCGTCGTCTCTGGGGCCAACGTCCTGACTTTC
CASSWTGAVVSGANVLTF
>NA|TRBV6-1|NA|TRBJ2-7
TGTGCCAGCAGTTTCGACCCAGAAATGTACGAGCAGTACTTC
CASSFDPEMYEQYF
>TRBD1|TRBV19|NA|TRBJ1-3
TGTGCCAGTAGTCGACAGGGCCCTGGAAACACCATATATTTT
CASSRQGPGNTIYF
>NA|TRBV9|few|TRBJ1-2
TGTGCCAGCAGCGTAGATGCCAGATTAGACTATGGCTACACCTTC
CASSVDARLDYGYTF
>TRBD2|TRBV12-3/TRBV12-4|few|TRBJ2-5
TGTGCCAGCAGTTTAGCGGCGGGAGGAGAGACCCAGTACTTC
CASSLAAGGETQYF
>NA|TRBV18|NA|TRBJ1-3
TGTGCCAGCTCACCCCAGGGGAACTCTGGAAACACCATATATTTT
CASSPQGNSGNTIYF
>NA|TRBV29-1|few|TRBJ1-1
TGCAGCGCCACGGGACATTCTACCGAAGCTTTCTTT
CSATGHSTEAFF
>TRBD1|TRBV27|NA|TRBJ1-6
TGTGCCAGCAGTTTGTTTACAGGGGGAGAATCACCCCTCCACTTT
CASSLFTGGESPLHF
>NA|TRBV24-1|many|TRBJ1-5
TGTGCCACCAGTGATGCAAATCAGCCCCAGCATTTT
CATSDANQPQHF
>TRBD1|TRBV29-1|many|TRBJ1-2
TGCAGCGCCGAGCCCGGGACAGGATCCGTAAGCTATGGCTACACCTTC
CSAEPGTGSVSYGYTF
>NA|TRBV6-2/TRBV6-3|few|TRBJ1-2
TGTGCCAGCAGTTACTCGACCCAGCGCTACACCTTC
CASSYSTQRYTF
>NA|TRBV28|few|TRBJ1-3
TGTGCCACCAGTTCCGGAAACACCATATATTTT
CATSSGNTIYF
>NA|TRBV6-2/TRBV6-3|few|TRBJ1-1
TGTGCCAGCTACCTAAGGGGGAACACTGAAGCTTTCTTT
CASYLRGNTEAFF
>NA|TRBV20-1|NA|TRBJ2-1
TGCAGTGCCTTCGTCGCGAGACATGAGCAGTTCTTC
CSAFVARHEQFF
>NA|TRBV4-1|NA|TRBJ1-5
TGCGCCAGCAGCCAAGAGGGGGGGACTAGCGGCAATGAGCATTTT
CASSQEGGTSGNEHF
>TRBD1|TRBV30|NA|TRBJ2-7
TGTGCCTGGAGTGTAAAGGGGGCATGGTCCGAGCAGTACTTC
CAWSVKGAWSEQYF
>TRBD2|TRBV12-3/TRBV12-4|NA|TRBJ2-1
TGTGCCAGCAGTTCACTAGCGAGGGGACAGTTCTTC
CASSSLARGQFF
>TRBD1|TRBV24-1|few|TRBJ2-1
TGTGCCACCAGTCCTGACAGGGGATGGTCCTACAATGAGCAGTTCTTC
CATSPDRGWSYNEQFF
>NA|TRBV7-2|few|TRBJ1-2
TGTGCCAGCAGCGCTACTCGACCGTATGGCTACACCTTC
CASSATRPYGYTF
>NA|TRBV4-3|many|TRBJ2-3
TGCGCCAGCAGCCAAGCCTCAGATACGCAGTATTTT
CASSQASDTQYF
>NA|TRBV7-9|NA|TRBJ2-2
TGTGCCAGCAGCTTAAGGGCAGTGAACACCGGGGAGCTGTTTTTT
CASSLRAVNTGELFF
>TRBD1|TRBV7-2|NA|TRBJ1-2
TGTGCCAGCAGCATACTTATGACAGGGGGCGGTACGGACTACACCTTC
CASSILMTGGGTDYTF
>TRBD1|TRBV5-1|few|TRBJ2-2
TGCGCCAGCAGCAAAGGACAGGGGATCACCGGGGAGCTGTTTTTT
CASSKGQGITGELFF
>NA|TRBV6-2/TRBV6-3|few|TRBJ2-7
TGTGCCAGCAGTTACTCGAGGCAGGATAGCTCCTACGAGCAGTACTTC
CASSYSRQDSSYEQYF
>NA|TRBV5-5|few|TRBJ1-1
TGTGCCAGCAGCTTGAACGTGAATACTGAAGCTTTCTTT
CASSLNVNTEAFF
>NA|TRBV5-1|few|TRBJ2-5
TGCGCCAGCAGCTCGGAAATCCAAGAGACCCAGTACTTC
CASSSEIQETQYF
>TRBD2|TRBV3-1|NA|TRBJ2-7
TGTGCCAGCAGCCAAGATCGAGCGGGAGGGCCCGAGCAGTACTTC
CASSQDRAGGPEQYF
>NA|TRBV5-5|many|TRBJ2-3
TGTGCCAGCAGCTTGGGAGCCACGAGAGGCACAGATACGCAGTATTTT
CASSLGATRGTDTQYF
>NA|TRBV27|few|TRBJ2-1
TGTGCCAGCAGGAAAACAGCTAGCGACCTCCTCTCCTACAATGAGCAGTTCTTC
CASRKTASDLLSYNEQFF
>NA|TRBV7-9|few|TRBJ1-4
TGTGCCAGCAGCTTAGTACGCGGGACTATTAATGAAAAACTGTTTTTT
CASSLVRGTINEKLFF
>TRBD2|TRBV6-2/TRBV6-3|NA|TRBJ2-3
TGTGCCAGCAGTTACCCTTCCAACTCTATGGGACTAGCGGGAGTCGGGAGCACAGATACGCAGTATTTT
CASSYPSNSMGLAGVGSTDTQYF
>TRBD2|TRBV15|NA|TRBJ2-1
TGTGCCACCAGCAGAGATTGGGCGGGAGTTTTGAATGAGCAGTTCTTC
CATSRDWAGVLNEQFF
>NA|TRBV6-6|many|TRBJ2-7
TGTGCCAGCAGTTATGCGGTGTTGGGGGAGCAGTACTTC
CASSYAVLGEQYF
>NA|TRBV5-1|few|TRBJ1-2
TGCGCCAGCAGCTTGGAGACAGGACGATTGGGCATCAATGGCTACACCTTC
CASSLETGRLGINGYTF
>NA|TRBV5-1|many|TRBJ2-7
TGCGCCAGCAGCGACCCGGTCCTCTCCTACGAGCAGTACTTC
CASSDPVLSYEQYF
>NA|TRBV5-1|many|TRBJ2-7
TGCGCCAGCAGCAACCAACTAGGGCTTAGCTACGAGCAGTACTTC
CASSNQLGLSYEQYF
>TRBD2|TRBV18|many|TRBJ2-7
TGTGCCAGCGCGGGACTAGCAGACTCCTACGAGCAGTACTTC
CASAGLADSYEQYF
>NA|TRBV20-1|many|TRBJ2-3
TGCAGTGCTAGCTCCAGGGTCGGCCAAAACACAGATACGCAGTATTTT
CSASSRVGQNTDTQYF
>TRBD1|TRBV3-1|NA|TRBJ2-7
TGTGCCAGCAGCCTAGACCGGGGACAGGGGAGGTACGAGCAGTACTTC
CASSLDRGQGRYEQYF
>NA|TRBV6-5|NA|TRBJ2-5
TGTGCCAGCAGTAGCCCCCCCCTTAGGGGGACAGAGACCCAGTACTTC
CASSSPPLRGTETQYF
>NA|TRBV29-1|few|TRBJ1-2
TGCAGCGGAGGGGGTAACTATGGCTACACCTTC
CSGGGNYGYTF
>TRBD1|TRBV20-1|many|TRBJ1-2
TGCAGTACAGGGGGGGAGAGGCACTATGGCTACACCTTC
CSTGGERHYGYTF
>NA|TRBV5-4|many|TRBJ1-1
TGTGCCAGCAGCTTGCGGTCGGGGCTGGCTGAAGCTTTCTTT
CASSLRSGLAEAFF
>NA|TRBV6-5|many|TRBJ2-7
TGTGCCAGCAGTTACTCCAACCCAGTATACGAGCAGTACTTC
CASSYSNPVYEQYF
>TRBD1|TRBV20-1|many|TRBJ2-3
TGCAGTGCTCCCCGGGACAGGAACACAGATACGCAGTATTTT
CSAPRDRNTDTQYF
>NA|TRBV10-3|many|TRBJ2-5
TGTGCCATCAGTCGGACAGCACAAGAGACCCAGTACTTC
CAISRTAQETQYF
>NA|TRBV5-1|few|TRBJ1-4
TGCGCCAGCAGCCTCGTAGACCCTGGTGAAAAACTGTTTTTT
CASSLVDPGEKLFF
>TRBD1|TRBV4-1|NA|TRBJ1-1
TGCGCCAGCAGCCAAGGGGACAGGGGGCGGAACACTGAAGCTTTCTTT
CASSQGDRGRNTEAFF
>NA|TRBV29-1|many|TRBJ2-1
TGCAGCGTTGATGGGAGACCACTACACAATGAGCAGTTCTTC
CSVDGRPLHNEQFF
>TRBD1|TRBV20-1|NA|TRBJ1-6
TGCAGTGCTGGGGACAGGGGCAATCATTCACCCCTCCACTTT
CSAGDRGNHSPLHF
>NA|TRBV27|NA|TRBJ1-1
TGTGCCAGCAGTCCCGGGTCGTTTGCCCCCAATATTGAAGCTTTCTTT
CASSPGSFAPNIEAFF
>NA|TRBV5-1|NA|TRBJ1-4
TGCGCCAGCAGCTTGGGGGTGTCCTCAACTAATGAAAAACTGTTTTTT
CASSLGVSSTNEKLFF